This T cell receptor (beta chain) came from a study of blood T cell repertoires in COVID-19. Libraries were prepared by immunoSEQ multiplex PCR; TCRdb keeps only in-frame clonotypes and omits some of them. The sample gives 380,000 or so clones, approximately 86% of which show up once; 2% to 2.5% is in the top ten. The participants were between roughly 18 and 89 years old and came from under 25 US areas. The sequence came from a woman in her 40s with acute COVID-19. The material sequenced was PBMCs or T cells enriched from blood (not recorded which).

The CDR3 region is CASGTNGDTQYF. Written as DNA, the CDR3 is TGTGCCAGCGGGACAAATGGAGATACGCAGTATTTT. The chain combines TRBV7-9 with TRBJ2-3; a possible D gene is TRBD1 (6 bases). The CDR3 is 12 residues long. Trimming stripped 8 bases from V and 5 bases from J, with 11 bases between. Germline V lookup: CDR1 SEHNR, CDR2 FQNEAQ (reference sequence).